Many counts were recorded for the clone carrying this T cell receptor (beta chain). This sample is part of a study of early T cells in non-severe SARS-CoV-2 infection. CDR3 length equals 14 residues. Per germline, CDR1 SNHLY and CDR2 FYNNEI. V shed 6 bases and J shed 4 bases, with 12 bases lying between them. TCRdb re-analysed the 5' RACE reads in MiXCR, keeping a single row per CDR3 protein. The sample holds around 64,000 distinct CDR3 sequences, approximately 10% seen once. This clonotype was sampled from an adult who was a healthcare worker with PCR-confirmed SARS-CoV-2 infection or an uninfected control (not recorded which). The starting material was whole blood, obtained at baseline. This sequence joins TRBV2 and TRBJ2-2; no clear D gene. The CDR3 loop is CASRKISSTGELFF. The CDR3 DNA reads TGTGCCAGCAGGAAAATCTCCTCCACCGGGGAGCTGTTTTTT.